Below, 31 T cell receptor beta chains from the same sample are listed, as sequenced in a study of blood T cell repertoires in COVID-19. Assay used: immunoSEQ multiplex PCR; TCRdb lists only in-frame clones, some missing. The sample has around 100,000 clones; roughly 87% are singletons. Sequenced: peripheral blood. All receptors derive from a human donor in a cohort sampled during active COVID-19.

This chain links TRBV27 with TRBJ1-2; D is possibly TRBD1 (6 bases). V lost 5 bases and J 6 bases, leaving 22 bases between the germline ends. The CDR3 runs 16 residues. Germline V gene lookup returns CDR1 MNHEY and CDR2 SMNVEV (reference sequence). The CDR3, as DNA: TGTGCCAGCAGTGGGTTCCGTAGGCAGGGGCGAGATGGCTACACCTTC. Its translation: CASSGFRRQGRDGYTF.

The V and J genes are TRBV11-3 and TRBJ1-1, with D possibly matching TRBD1 (5 bases). Germline V lookup: CDR1 SGHNT, CDR2 YENEEA. The CDR3 has 13 amino acids. V lost 1 base and J 2 bases, leaving 5 bases between the germline ends. The CDR3 DNA reads as TGTGCCAGCAGCTTAGGGACAAACACTGAAGCTTTCTTT. Residues: CASSLGTNTEAFF.

V gene TRBV6-1 combines with J gene TRBJ2-6; 8 positions agree with TRBD2. CDR3 size: 18 residues. From germline, CDR1 is MNHNS and CDR2 SASEGT. The junction had 9 bases not matched to a gene; V was cut back by 4 bases and J by 1 base. For the CDR3, the DNA is TGTGCCAGCAGTGGGGGGGGAGCGGGGGAGTCTGGGGCCAACGTCCTGACTTTC. As protein: CASSGGGAGESGANVLTF.

The chain recombines TRBV11-3 with TRBJ2-7, with 8 positions matching TRBD1. The V segment lost 3 bases and the J segment 4 bases; nucleotides outside the gene matches: 5. Germline V gene data show CDR1 as SGHNT and CDR2 as YENEEA. The CDR3 is made up of 14 amino acids. The CDR3 is CASSFQGAQYEQYF. CDR3 nucleotides: TGTGCCAGCAGCTTCCAGGGGGCGCAGTACGAGCAGTACTTC.

This chain joins TRBV7-9 and TRBJ2-5, with 8 bases aligning to TRBD1. CDR3 length: 13 amino acids. Trimming cost V 7 bases and J 9 bases; bases outside gene matches: 10. CDR1 and CDR2 from the germline V gene are SEHNR and FQNEAQ (reference sequence). CDR3 coding DNA: TGTGCCAGCACAGGGGGCTCCATTGGCTCCCAGTACTTC. Translation gives CASTGGSIGSQYF.

The chain carries TRBV7-2 and TRBJ1-1; D unclear. Germline CDR1 SGHTA, CDR2 FQGNSA. The ends were cut back, 5 bases at V and 8 bases at J, with 15 bases in the middle. The CDR3 is 13 residues long. Here the CDR3 DNA reads TGTGCCAGCAGCACCCGGTGGGCGCCCGAAGCTTTCTTT. It is translated as CASSTRWAPEAFF.

The CDR3 bases are TGTGCCAGCAGTTACAACAGTCTCAGCTCCTATAATTCACCCCTCCACTTT. Translated: CASSYNSLSSYNSPLHF. This chain uses TRBV27 with TRBJ1-6; D is undetermined. V lost 4 bases, J lost 0 bases, and 13 bases lay in between. Germline V gives CDR1 MNHEY, CDR2 SMNVEV (reference sequence). The CDR3 consists of 17 residues.

This sequence joins TRBV29-1 and TRBJ1-5; TRBD1 matches 9 bases. The V gene's germline CDR1 is SQVTM and CDR2 ANQGSEA. V shed 5 bases, J shed 3 bases, and the junction held 2 bases outside the gene matches. The CDR3 totals 13 residues. CDR3 sequence (DNA): TGCAGCGTTCGGACAGGGGACAATCAGCCCCAGCATTTT. This gives the protein CSVRTGDNQPQHF. Supplemented by reference TRBV29-1 and TRBJ1-5, the full variable domain reads SAVISQKPSRDICQRGTSLTIQCQVDSQVTMMFWYRQQPGQSLTLIATANQGSEATYESGFVIDKFPISRPNLTFSTLTVSNMSPEDSSIYLCSVRTGDNQPQHFGDGTRLSIL.

A single count supports this clone. CDR3 amino acids: CASSDTGLAGETQYF. The CDR3 nucleotides read TGTGCCAGCAGTGATACGGGACTAGCAGGGGAGACCCAGTACTTC. J is TRBJ2-5 and V is TRBV6-1, with TRBD2 identical over 9 bases. Germline assignment: CDR1 MNHNS and CDR2 SASEGT. The CDR3 has 15 residues. The trim removed 3 bases at V and 5 bases at J, leaving 7 bases unmatched.

The chain combines TRBV2 with TRBJ2-1; D might be TRBD2 (5 bases). CDR1 and CDR2 from the germline V gene are SNHLY and FYNNEI. The V and J ends lost 3 bases and 6 bases respectively, with 9 bases between them. The CDR3 contains 13 residues. CDR3 sequence reads: CASSDGGGNEQFF. In nucleotides, the CDR3 is TGTGCCAGCAGTGATGGCGGAGGCAATGAGCAGTTCTTC.

The chain uses TRBV27 and TRBJ2-7, with D perhaps matching TRBD2 (5 bases). The CDR3 sequence is 13 residues long. Germline V gives CDR1 MNHEY, CDR2 SMNVEV (reference sequence). V gave up 1 base and J gave up 4 bases, with 8 bases separating them. The CDR3 reads CASSLYPGYEQYF. The DNA for the CDR3 is TGTGCCAGCAGTTTATATCCGGGATACGAGCAGTACTTC.

Remarks on this clone: Other DNA sequences in the sample encode the same CDR3. V and J are TRBV11-2 and TRBJ1-5; 11 nucleotides match TRBD1. After removal of 5 bases from V and 5 bases from J, the junction contained 5 bases not matched to a gene. Germline CDR1 SGHAT, CDR2 FQNNGV. The CDR3 covers 15 residues. CDR3: CASSPGTGGYQPQHF. As DNA, the CDR3 is TGTGCCAGCAGCCCCGGGACAGGGGGTTATCAGCCCCAGCATTTT.

A few counts support this clone. The chain combines TRBV5-4 with TRBJ2-1; tentative D call: TRBD2 (6 bases). Per germline, CDR1 SGHNT and CDR2 YYREEE (reference sequence). This CDR3 spans 14 amino acids. Between the trimmed V and J ends, which lost 1 base and 5 bases, there was a span of 10 bases. CDR3 sequence reads: CASSLQRVNNEQFF. In DNA, the CDR3 is TGTGCCAGCAGCTTGCAGCGGGTGAACAATGAGCAGTTCTTC.

This chain links TRBV19 with TRBJ2-2, with D maybe TRBD2 (7 bases). Germline V gene data show CDR1 as LNHDA and CDR2 as SQIVND (reference sequence). The CDR3 sequence is 14 residues long. Trimming took 6 bases from V and 7 from J, leaving 15 bases between them. The CDR3 here is CASSHRGAGGELFF. For the CDR3, the DNA is TGTGCCAGTAGCCACCGGGGGGCTGGCGGGGAGCTGTTTTTT.

The chain joins TRBV28 to TRBJ2-1; D may be TRBD2 (5 bases). Trimming pared 5 bases from V and 6 bases from J, leaving 11 bases between. The CDR3 is 13 residues long. The germline gives CDR1 MDHEN, CDR2 SYDVKM. CDR3: CASSQLVFNEQFF. DNA of the CDR3: TGTGCCAGCAGTCAACTAGTTTTCAATGAGCAGTTCTTC.

The rearrangement joins TRBV5-1 to TRBJ2-1, with TRBD2 matching over 7 bases. This CDR3 contains 17 residues. Per the germline V gene, CDR1 is SGHRS and CDR2 is YFSETQ. J was trimmed by 4 bases and V by 1 base; bases with no gene match: 11. The CDR3 reads CASSLSVRTRGYNEQFF. The CDR3 DNA follows: TGCGCCAGCAGCTTGAGTGTCCGGACTAGGGGTTACAATGAGCAGTTCTTC.

The genes are TRBV6-6 and TRBJ1-3; 7 bases line up with TRBD1. Germline loops: CDR1 MNHNY, CDR2 SVGAGI (reference sequence). There are 15 residues in the CDR3. Trimming took 2 bases from V and 4 from J; bases not matched to a gene: 5. The CDR3 protein is CASSYAGQRGNTIYF. CDR3 nucleotides: TGTGCCAGCAGTTACGCGGGACAGCGGGGAAACACCATATATTTT.

The chain has TRBV19 and TRBJ2-2; TRBD2 might be the D (5 bases). The CDR3 contains 15 residues. The ends were cut back, 6 bases at V and 4 bases at J, with 15 bases in the middle. The germline V gene encodes CDR1 LNHDA and CDR2 SQIVND (reference sequence). CDR3 region: CASRKPRAGTGELFF. The CDR3 nucleotides read TGTGCCAGTAGGAAGCCACGGGCGGGCACCGGGGAGCTGTTTTTT. The whole variable domain, filled in from reference TRBV19 and TRBJ2-2, reads DGGITQSPKYLFRKEGQNVTLSCEQNLNHDAMYWYRQDPGQGLRLIYYSQIVNDFQKGDIAEGYSVSREKKESFPLTVTSAQKNPTAFYLCASRKPRAGTGELFFGEGSRLTVL.

The V and J genes are TRBV5-3 and TRBJ1-1, with 12 positions matching TRBD1. TRBV5-3 falls under the ORF class, with uncertain function. V was pared by 4 bases and J by 1 base, with 2 bases of the junction left unmatched. This CDR3 contains 15 residues. As DNA, the CDR3 is TGTGCCAGAAGCCGGGACAGGGGGCCGAACACTGAAGCTTTCTTT. It specifies CARSRDRGPNTEAFF.

The chain is built from TRBV4-1 and TRBJ2-5, with 8 bases lining up with TRBD1. The CDR3 has 15 amino acids. Germline V CDR1 and CDR2: MGHRA, YSYEKL. Losses at the gene ends were 4 bases for V and 5 bases for J; bases not matched to a gene: 9. CDR3 nucleotides: TGCGCCAGCAGCCGGGGGACAGGCATCGGGGAGACCCAGTACTTC. Translated, it gives CASSRGTGIGETQYF.

This chain uses TRBV29-1 with TRBJ2-3; perhaps TRBD1 as D (6 bases). The V end lost 6 bases, the J end lost 0 bases, and 10 bases lay between the germline ends. This CDR3 contains 13 residues. The germline V gene has CDR1 SQVTM and CDR2 ANQGSEA. This chain's CDR3 is CSVRQVSTDTQYF. In DNA, the CDR3 is TGCAGCGTCCGACAGGTCAGCACAGATACGCAGTATTTT.

The CDR3 region is CASSSVKKGNTIYF. Here the CDR3 DNA reads TGTGCCAGCAGCTCCGTTAAAAAAGGAAACACCATATATTTT. The chain is built from TRBV11-2 and TRBJ1-3; D gene uncertain. The CDR3 covers 14 residues. Trimming cost V 4 bases and J 4 bases, with 11 bases left between them. From germline, CDR1 is SGHAT and CDR2 FQNNGV.

The chain joins TRBV29-1 to TRBJ2-3, with 12 bases identical to TRBD2. CDR1 SQVTM and CDR2 ANQGSEA come from the germline V gene. Germline trimming cut 7 bases from V and 11 bases from J; bases unmatched to any gene: 7. The CDR3 has 12 residues. CDR3 sequence reads: CSAEKGLAGQYF. The CDR3 nucleotides read TGCAGCGCCGAGAAGGGACTAGCGGGGCAGTATTTT.

Only a few counts were recorded for this clone. The CDR3 loop is CATSRDILSANTGELFF. The CDR3 coding sequence is TGTGCCACCAGCCGGGACATACTTTCCGCGAACACCGGGGAGCTGTTTTTT. This rearrangement joins TRBV24-1 to TRBJ2-2; D possibly corresponds to TRBD1 (6 bases). V lost 7 bases, J lost 0 bases, and 17 bases lay in between. The length of the CDR3 is 17 residues. The germline gives CDR1 KGHDR, CDR2 SFDVKD.

The chain has TRBV3-1 (or the pseudogene TRBV3-2) and TRBJ2-2; D might be TRBD2 (5 bases). Per the germline V gene, CDR1 is LGHDT and CDR2 is YNNKEL (reference sequence). CDR3 length: 18 residues. V shed 0 bases and J shed 5 bases, with 19 bases lying between them. This CDR3 is CASSQEVLRASGTGELFF. The CDR3 nucleotides read TGTGCCAGCAGCCAAGAGGTTTTGAGGGCCTCAGGAACCGGGGAGCTGTTTTTT.

The chain uses TRBV6-1 and TRBJ1-5; D might be TRBD1 (5 bases). The CDR3 is 14 residues long. Germline CDR1 MNHNS, CDR2 SASEGT. V was clipped by 3 bases and J by 1 base, with 7 bases between them. Here the CDR3 reads CASSDPGSNQPQHF. As DNA, the CDR3 is TGTGCCAGCAGTGATCCAGGGAGCAATCAGCCCCAGCATTTT.

This clone has only one observation. This chain connects TRBV2 to TRBJ2-1; tentative D call: TRBD2 (6 bases). Germline V CDR1 and CDR2: SNHLY, FYNNEI. V shed 4 bases and J shed 4 bases, with 11 bases lying between them. The CDR3 is 14 amino acids. The CDR3 bases are TGTGCCAGCAGTGCCATGGGGAGGTACAATGAGCAGTTCTTC. It specifies CASSAMGRYNEQFF.

The chain combines TRBV5-5 with TRBJ1-5; D is perhaps TRBD1 (6 bases). The germline V gene encodes CDR1 SGHKS and CDR2 YYEKEE (reference sequence). This CDR3 has 19 amino acids. Trimming stripped 4 bases from V and 5 bases from J, with 28 bases between. DNA of the CDR3: TGTGCCAGCAGCCCCTTGCAAATCCAGGGGTACGTTATGGATCAGCCCCAGCATTTT. Translated, it gives CASSPLQIQGYVMDQPQHF.

V usage is TRBV7-3 and J usage is TRBJ2-1; 9 nucleotides line up with TRBD2. V was clipped by 5 bases and J by 4 bases; unmatched bases: 6. Germline CDR1 SGHTA, CDR2 FQGTGA. The CDR3 has 15 amino acids. This chain's CDR3 is CASSPALAGYNEQFF. The CDR3 DNA is TGTGCCAGCAGCCCCGCGCTAGCGGGATACAATGAGCAGTTCTTC.

The V and J genes are TRBV19 and TRBJ2-7; TRBD1 might be the D (6 bases). Germline V gene data show CDR1 as LNHDA and CDR2 as SQIVND (reference sequence). This CDR3 has 14 residues. Trimming took 6 bases from V and 2 from J, leaving 14 bases between them. The CDR3: CASSTLQGTYEQYF. In DNA form, the CDR3 reads TGTGCCAGTAGCACCCTACAGGGAACCTACGAGCAGTACTTC.

This clone was observed a few times. This chain joins TRBV5-1 and TRBJ2-7; 8 positions match TRBD1. This CDR3 spans 12 amino acids. V was pared by 2 bases and J by 6 bases, with 1 base of the junction left unmatched. In germline, CDR1 is SGHRS, CDR2 YFSETQ. The chain's CDR3 is CASSFGQGEQYF. CDR3 sequence (DNA): TGCGCCAGCAGCTTTGGACAGGGCGAGCAGTACTTC.